The next 19 T cell receptor beta chains were all read from a single sample in a study of blood T cell repertoires in COVID-19. The data were produced by immunoSEQ multiplex PCR, yet TCRdb's version contains in-frame clones alone and is incomplete. Of more than 85,000 clones in the sample, roughly 90% are singletons; the top ten hold 0.97%. What was sequenced was peripheral blood. The origin of the receptors is a man between 60 and 75 years old with acute or convalescent COVID-19.

This chain uses TRBV19 with TRBJ1-3; unclear D gene. This CDR3 has 11 residues. Looked up from germline, CDR1 is LNHDA and CDR2 is SQIVND (reference sequence). Trimming left V 7 bases short and J 8 bases short, with 9 bases between. In DNA, the CDR3 is TGTGCCAGTACCCCTCAGTACACCATATATTTT. Encoded protein: CASTPQYTIYF.

The chain recombines TRBV5-4 with TRBJ2-1, with 11 bases fitting TRBD2. Unmatched junction bases numbered 12, after V lost 3 bases and J lost 7 bases. Per germline, CDR1 SGHNT and CDR2 YYREEE (reference sequence). This CDR3 region has 17 residues. This CDR3 is CASSSRGTSGSLNEQFF. CDR3 bases: TGTGCCAGCAGCTCAAGGGGAACTAGCGGGAGTTTGAATGAGCAGTTCTTC.

The gene calls are TRBV12-5 and TRBJ2-2; D ambiguous. From germline, CDR1 is LGHNT and CDR2 FRNRAP. V lost 2 bases, J lost 2 bases, and 9 bases lay in between. The CDR3 runs 15 residues. The CDR3 reads CASGLTTANTGELFF. The CDR3 nucleotides are TGTGCTAGTGGTTTGACAACAGCTAACACCGGGGAGCTGTTTTTT.

The genes are TRBV24-1 and TRBJ1-5, with TRBD1 matching over 9 bases. The CDR3 loop spans 14 amino acids. CDR1 KGHDR and CDR2 SFDVKD come from the germline V gene. V lost 5 bases to trimming and J lost 4 bases; unmatched junction nucleotides: 2. CDR3 nucleotides: TGTGCCACCAGTGGCGGGACAGGGAATCAGCCCCAGCATTTT. As protein: CATSGGTGNQPQHF.

This sequence joins TRBV10-2 and TRBJ2-1, with 14 bases lining up with TRBD2. The germline gives CDR1 WSHSY, CDR2 SAAADI. The CDR3 runs to 16 residues. Trimming at V came to 3 bases and at J to 8 bases, leaving 6 bases not matched to a gene. The CDR3 loop reads CASSDGTSGRGDEQFF. In nucleotides, the CDR3 is TGCGCCAGCAGTGACGGGACTAGCGGGAGAGGCGATGAGCAGTTCTTC.

This sequence joins TRBV5-1 and TRBJ2-1, with 13 bases aligning to TRBD2. Germline V gives CDR1 SGHRS, CDR2 YFSETQ. V lost 3 bases to trimming and J lost 2 bases; unmatched junction nucleotides: 2. CDR3 length: 16 amino acids. DNA of the CDR3: TGCGCCAGCAGCTCCGGGACTAGCGGGGCCTACAATGAGCAGTTCTTC. Amino acid sequence: CASSSGTSGAYNEQFF. The entire variable domain, with the rest obtained from reference TRBV5-1 and TRBJ2-1, is as follows: KAGVTQTPRYLIKTRGQQVTLSCSPISGHRSVSWYQQTPGQGLQFLFEYFSETQRNKGNFPGRFSGRQFSNSRSEMNVSTLELGDSALYLCASSSGTSGAYNEQFFGPGTRLTVL.

V gene TRBV11-2 combines with J gene TRBJ1-3; D gene ambiguous. The CDR3 length is 15 residues. V was pared by 5 bases and J by 0 bases, with 11 bases between. In germline, CDR1 is SGHAT, CDR2 FQNNGV. Here the CDR3 DNA reads TGTGCCAGCAGCCCTAGGAGTGGCTCTGGAAACACCATATATTTT. Its protein product is CASSPRSGSGNTIYF. Looking up the rest from reference TRBV11-2 and TRBJ1-3 gives the full variable domain: EAGVAQSPRYKIIEKRQSVAFWCNPISGHATLYWYQQILGQGPKLLIQFQNNGVVDDSQLPKDRFSAERLKGVDSTLKIQPAKLEDSAVYLCASSPRSGSGNTIYFGEGSWLTVV.

The chain joins TRBV5-1 to TRBJ2-3, with D maybe TRBD1 (5 bases). The CDR3 extends over 15 amino acids. Trimming shortened V by 2 bases and J by 6 bases, and 16 bases separated the two germline ends. From germline, CDR1 is SGHRS and CDR2 YFSETQ. The DNA of the CDR3 is TGCGCCAGCAGCTTCCCCGGCGACAGCAGGGATACGCAGTATTTT. This gives the protein CASSFPGDSRDTQYF.

This clone was found a few times. The V gene is TRBV9, the J gene TRBJ1-2, with 8 nucleotides matching TRBD1. Germline CDR1 reads SGDLS; CDR2 reads YYNGEE. The trim removed 0 bases at V and 3 bases at J, leaving 7 bases unmatched. CDR3 size: 16 residues. This chain's CDR3 is CASSVANRGEDYGYTF. CDR3 sequence (DNA): TGTGCCAGCAGCGTAGCTAACAGGGGGGAGGACTATGGCTACACCTTC.

The V call is TRBV7-9, the J call TRBJ2-1; weak D call: TRBD2 (7 bases). CDR3 length: 16 amino acids. The germline V and J ends were trimmed by 0 bases and 2 bases, with 11 bases remaining between them. The germline V gene encodes CDR1 SEHNR and CDR2 FQNEAQ (reference sequence). CDR3 nucleotide sequence: TGTGCCAGCAGCTTAGCGCTGGGGGGGCCCTACAATGAGCAGTTCTTC. Translating it yields CASSLALGGPYNEQFF.

The CDR3 here is CASSIQASPDTQYF. The CDR3 nucleotides are TGTGCCAGTAGTATTCAAGCTAGTCCGGATACGCAGTATTTT. V and J are TRBV19 and TRBJ2-3; D gene uncertain. The V gene's germline CDR1 is LNHDA and CDR2 SQIVND (reference sequence). The CDR3 spans 14 residues. Between the trimmed V and J ends, which lost 3 bases and 6 bases, there was a span of 13 bases.

The chain recombines TRBV28 with TRBJ2-7; D is perhaps TRBD2 (5 bases). The germline V and J ends were trimmed by 3 bases and 0 bases, with 12 bases remaining between them. The germline gives CDR1 MDHEN, CDR2 SYDVKM. The CDR3 consists of 15 residues. In DNA form, the CDR3 reads TGTGCCAGCAGTTTCGGAGGATTAAGCTCCTACGAGCAGTACGTC. It codes for CASSFGGLSSYEQYV.

The chain is built from TRBV6-5 and TRBJ2-3, with 8 bases matching TRBD1. Looked up from germline, CDR1 is MNHEY and CDR2 is SVGAGI. J gave up 3 bases and V 7 bases, and 3 bases lay outside the gene matches. The CDR3 consists of 13 residues. The CDR3 sequence is CASTRQGTDTQYF. CDR3 in DNA: TGTGCCAGCACCCGACAGGGGACAGATACGCAGTATTTT.

J is TRBJ2-7 and V is TRBV10-3, with 10 nucleotides matching TRBD1. This CDR3 is built from 14 residues. CDR1 is ENHRY and CDR2 is SYGVKD in the germline V gene. The J segment lost 5 bases and the V segment lost 6 bases, leaving 7 bases of the junction unmatched. CDR3 nucleotides: TGTGCCATCAGCCAGGGACAGGGGTTCGACGAGCAGTACTTC. Its translation is CAISQGQGFDEQYF.

This chain's CDR3 is CASSSEGRGGTDTQYF. CDR3 DNA: TGCGCCAGCAGCTCCGAGGGCAGGGGGGGCACAGATACGCAGTATTTT. This rearrangement joins TRBV5-1 to TRBJ2-3; a possible D gene is TRBD1 (7 bases). Germline V lookup: CDR1 SGHRS, CDR2 YFSETQ. V was clipped by 3 bases and J by 1 base, with 15 bases between them. The CDR3 runs to 16 residues.

This chain joins TRBV6-1 and TRBJ2-1; the D gene is possibly TRBD1 (7 bases). V gave up 0 bases and J gave up 8 bases, with 11 bases separating them. This CDR3 region has 14 residues. In germline, CDR1 is MNHNS, CDR2 SASEGT. In DNA form, the CDR3 reads TGTGCCAGCAGTGAAGCTCAGGGGGGTTATGAGCAGTTCTTC. Translating it yields CASSEAQGGYEQFF.

The chain joins TRBV2 to TRBJ2-3; 10 bases map to TRBD2. The V gene's germline CDR1 is SNHLY and CDR2 FYNNEI. V dropped 7 bases and J dropped 1; count of bases not matched to a gene: 5. This CDR3 is 15 amino acids long. The DNA for the CDR3 is TGTGCCAGCAACGTGCTAGCGGGGGGCACAGATACGCAGTATTTT. Its translation: CASNVLAGGTDTQYF.

This clone was picked up a small number of times. The rearrangement joins TRBV3-1 (or the pseudogene TRBV3-2) to TRBJ1-2; D is unresolved. The V gene's germline CDR1 is LGHDT and CDR2 YNNKEL (reference sequence). The CDR3 extends over 13 amino acids. The germline V and J ends were trimmed by 2 bases and 6 bases, with 10 bases remaining between them. DNA of the CDR3: TGTGCCAGCAGCCAAAGGACTGTTGATGGCTACACCTTC. Translated: CASSQRTVDGYTF.

This chain connects TRBV28 to TRBJ2-3; 9 bases map to TRBD1. With 5 bases clipped from V and 4 bases from J, the junction kept 10 bases outside the gene matches. Germline V gene sequence: CDR1 MDHEN, CDR2 SYDVKM. The CDR3 spans 16 residues. CDR3 loop: CASSTTGTGLADTQYF. DNA for the CDR3: TGTGCCAGCAGTACAACCGGGACAGGGCTGGCAGATACGCAGTATTTT.